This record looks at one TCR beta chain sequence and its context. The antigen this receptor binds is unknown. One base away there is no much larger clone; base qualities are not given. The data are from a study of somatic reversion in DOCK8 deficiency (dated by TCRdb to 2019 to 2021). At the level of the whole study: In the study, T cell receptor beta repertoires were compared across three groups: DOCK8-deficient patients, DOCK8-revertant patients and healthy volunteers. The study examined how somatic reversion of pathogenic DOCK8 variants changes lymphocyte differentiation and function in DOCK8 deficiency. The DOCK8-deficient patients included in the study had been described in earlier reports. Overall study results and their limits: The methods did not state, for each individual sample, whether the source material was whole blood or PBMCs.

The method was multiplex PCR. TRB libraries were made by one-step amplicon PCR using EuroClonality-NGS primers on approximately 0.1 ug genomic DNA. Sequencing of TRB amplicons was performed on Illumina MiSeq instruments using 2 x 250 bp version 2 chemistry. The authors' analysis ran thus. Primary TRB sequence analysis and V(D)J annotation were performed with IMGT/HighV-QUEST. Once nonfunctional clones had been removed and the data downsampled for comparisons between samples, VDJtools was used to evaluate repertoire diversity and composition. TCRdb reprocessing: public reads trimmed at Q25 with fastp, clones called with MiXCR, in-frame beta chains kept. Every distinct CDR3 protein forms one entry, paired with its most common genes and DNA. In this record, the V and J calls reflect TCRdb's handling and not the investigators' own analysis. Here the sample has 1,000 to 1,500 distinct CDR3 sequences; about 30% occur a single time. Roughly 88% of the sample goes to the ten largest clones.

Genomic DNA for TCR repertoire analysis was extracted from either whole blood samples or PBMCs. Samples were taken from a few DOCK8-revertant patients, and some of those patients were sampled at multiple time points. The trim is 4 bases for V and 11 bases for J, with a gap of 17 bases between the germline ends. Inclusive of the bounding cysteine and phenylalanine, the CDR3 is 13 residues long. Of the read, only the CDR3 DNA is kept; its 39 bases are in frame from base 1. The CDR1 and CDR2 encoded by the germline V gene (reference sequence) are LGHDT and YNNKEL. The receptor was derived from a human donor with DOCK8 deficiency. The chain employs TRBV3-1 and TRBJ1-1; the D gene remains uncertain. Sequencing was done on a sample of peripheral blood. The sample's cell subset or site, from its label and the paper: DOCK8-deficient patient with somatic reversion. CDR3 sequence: CASSLLDWGEAFF. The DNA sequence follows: TGTGCCAGCAGCCTCTTGGACTGGGGAGAGGCTTTCTTT.